What follows is one T cell receptor beta chain and its context. Its antigen is not known. The CDR3 totals 15 residues. The junction had 3 bases not matched to a gene; V was cut back by 4 bases and J by 4 bases. Germline loops: CDR1 WSHSY, CDR2 SAAADI. It was RNA transcripts that yielded the amplified TCR beta CDR3 regions. HTBI primers were used for first-round RT-PCR of the TCR CDR3. Via MiXCR, TCRdb re-called the multiplex PCR reads, giving one row per CDR3 protein. The table has 500,000 to 800,000 distinct CDR3 sequences, about 14% seen once; the top ten hold around 12%. This specimen comes from a study of T cells in Graves' hyperthyroidism and ophthalmopathy. On the study more broadly: The initial diagnosis was the point when peripheral blood was collected, ahead of any treatment. General study results and limits: Ophthalmopathy onset followed model prediction by a median roughly six months. Using 13 V-J features, a model discriminated ophthalmopathy from stable hyperthyroidism.

Thyroid ultrasound, orbital computed tomography, clinical symptoms, and serum thyroxine and TRAb underpinned diagnoses. This chain links TRBV10-2 with TRBJ2-1; 11 nucleotides match TRBD2. Sequencing input: blood. The sequence came from a woman in her fifties or sixties with Graves' ophthalmopathy. CDR3 DNA: TGCGCCAGCAGTGCTAGACTAGCGGGGTACAATGAGCAGTTCTTC. Encoded protein: CASSARLAGYNEQFF.